The 29 T cell receptor beta chains below were found in one sample sequenced in a study of T cell repertoires in cytomegalovirus infection. From the reads, TCRdb called clonotypes with MiXCR, one entry per CDR3 protein. The sample lists 400,000 to 600,000 distinct CDR3 sequences; about 39% were seen once. These receptors lack a known antigen. Source: cultured PBMCs, taken from culture after CMV antigen stimulation. The source of these receptors is a human donor in good health (CMV status not recorded). Some clones in this sample may be carry-over from other donors' samples.

This clonotype occurred a few times. The gene calls are TRBV7-2 and TRBJ2-3, with TRBD2 matching 7 bases. J lost 2 bases, V lost 1 base, and 3 bases had no gene match. The CDR3 is 15 residues long. Germline V gene lookup returns CDR1 SGHTA and CDR2 FQGNSA. Written as DNA, the CDR3 is TGTGCCAGCAGCTTAGGGGGGGGAGTCACAGATACGCAGTATTTT. Translated: CASSLGGGVTDTQYF.

CDR3 protein: CASSVALVRGEQFF. The CDR3 DNA reads TGTGCCAGCAGCGTAGCTCTGGTACGGGGTGAGCAGTTCTTC. The chain uses TRBV9 and TRBJ2-1; D is possibly TRBD2 (5 bases). CDR3 length: 14 amino acids. Trimming stripped 0 bases from V and 9 bases from J, with 13 bases between. In germline, CDR1 is SGDLS, CDR2 YYNGEE.

This clonotype was counted once. The chain combines TRBV20-1 with TRBJ2-7; 9 bases match TRBD1. CDR1 is DFQATT and CDR2 is SNEGSKA in the germline V gene (reference sequence). This CDR3 is 17 amino acids long. Losses at the gene ends were 3 bases for V and 2 bases for J; bases not matched to a gene: 14. For the CDR3, the DNA is TGCAGTGCTAGCGGGGTCAGGCGGGACAGGGTCGCCTACGAGCAGTACTTC. This translates into CSASGVRRDRVAYEQYF.

About this clonotype: Without the conserved terminal phenylalanine or tryptophan, this CDR3 likely stems from a read error. The chain has TRBV6-1 and TRBJ2-3; the D is unclear. Trimming removed 5 bases at V and 5 bases at J, with 8 bases between. The CDR3 spans 12 residues. The germline CDR1 and CDR2 sequences are MNHNS and SASEGT. The CDR3 DNA is TGTGCCAGCAGTACGTTTCGAGATACGCAGTATTTA. Its protein is CASSTFRDTQYL.

This chain joins TRBV7-9 and TRBJ2-3; TRBD2 is a possible D gene (5 bases). Germline loops: CDR1 SEHNR, CDR2 FQNEAQ (reference sequence). The CDR3 is 16 amino acids. The germline V and J ends were trimmed by 5 bases and 0 bases, with 15 bases remaining between them. CDR3: CASSPGLPWSTDTQYF. The CDR3 DNA reads as TGTGCCAGCAGCCCCGGACTGCCCTGGAGCACAGATACGCAGTATTTT.

This clonotype was found a few times. The chain recombines TRBV7-8 with TRBJ2-1; 13 bases align to TRBD2. CDR1 and CDR2 from the germline V gene are SGHVS and FQNEAQ. V lost 5 bases, J lost 8 bases, and 6 bases stayed unmatched. The CDR3 runs to 15 residues. Here the CDR3 reads CASSDGTSGNDEQFF. As DNA, the CDR3 is TGTGCCAGCAGCGACGGGACTAGCGGGAATGATGAGCAGTTCTTC.

The chain joins TRBV5-6 to TRBJ2-1, with D tentatively TRBD1 (6 bases). With 0 bases removed from V and 8 bases from J, the gap between germline ends came to 21 bases. The CDR3 runs 17 residues. Per germline, CDR1 SGHDT and CDR2 YYEEEE. In DNA form, the CDR3 reads TGTGCCAGCAGCTTGGAGGTTGGGGGACAAAAGTTCGATGAGCAGTTCTTC. Translated: CASSLEVGGQKFDEQFF.

The chain links TRBV10-3 to TRBJ1-1; D possibly corresponds to TRBD1 (6 bases). The CDR3 is made up of 12 amino acids. Germline values: CDR1 ENHRY, CDR2 SYGVKD. V was trimmed by 9 bases and J by 5 bases, leaving 13 bases between them. CDR3 region: CAIQGVGTEAFF. For the CDR3, the DNA is TGTGCCATACAGGGTGTTGGAACTGAAGCTTTCTTT.

The rearrangement links TRBV12-5 to TRBJ2-7; 10 nucleotides align to TRBD2. This CDR3 comprises 15 residues. Germline CDR1 LGHNT, CDR2 FRNRAP. J lost 5 bases, V lost 4 bases, and 8 bases had no gene match. In nucleotides, the CDR3 is TGTGCTAGTGGTTGGGGAGCGGGAGGGCCCAACGAGCAGTACTTC. Translated: CASGWGAGGPNEQYF.

The CDR3 region has the DNA TGTGCCAGCAGTTTACCCGGGACAGGGAAAGTCACTGAAGCTTTCTTT. This sequence encodes CASSLPGTGKVTEAFF. The chain is built from TRBV12-3 or TRBV12-4 and TRBJ1-1, with 9 nucleotides matching TRBD1. V shed 2 bases, J shed 4 bases, and the junction held 8 bases outside the gene matches. The CDR3 runs to 16 residues.

The chain employs TRBV15 and TRBJ1-1; possible D gene TRBD1, 6 bases. V was pared by 3 bases and J by 6 bases, with 14 bases between. This CDR3 region has 14 residues. In germline, CDR1 is LNHNV, CDR2 YYDKDF (reference sequence). As DNA, the CDR3 is TGTGCCACCAGCAGTACAGGGTACGGCCCTGAAGCTTTCTTT. It codes for CATSSTGYGPEAFF.

This clonotype has more than one count but fewer than ten. The chain carries TRBV25-1 and TRBJ2-5; weak D call: TRBD1 (5 bases). Germline V gives CDR1 MGHDK, CDR2 SYGVNS. The CDR3 length is 14 residues. The V gene lost 4 bases and the J gene lost 2 bases, with 11 bases spanning the gap. CDR3 in amino acids: CASSAPGLQETQYF. The CDR3 DNA follows: TGTGCCAGCAGTGCCCCAGGGCTACAAGAGACCCAGTACTTC.

There are a few counts of this clonotype. The chain uses TRBV12-3 or TRBV12-4 and TRBJ2-7; TRBD1 agrees at 7 bases. With V trimmed by 6 bases and J by 0 bases, 17 bases remained unmatched. The CDR3 is made up of 18 amino acids. The CDR3 protein is CASSSHVGSRGLSYEQYF. CDR3 bases: TGTGCCAGCAGCTCCCACGTGGGTTCTAGGGGGCTCTCCTACGAGCAGTACTTC.

This chain's CDR3 is CASSPPAGTDTQYF. The CDR3 bases are TGTGCCAGCAGCCCACCCGCGGGCACAGATACGCAGTATTTT. The chain couples TRBV27 to TRBJ2-3, with no clear D. With 6 bases removed from V and 1 base from J, the gap between germline ends came to 11 bases. The germline V gene has CDR1 MNHEY and CDR2 SMNVEV (reference sequence). This CDR3 has 14 amino acids.

This clonotype was detected a few times. The chain uses TRBV11-3 and TRBJ2-7, with D hard to call. CDR3 length: 15 residues. Germline V gives CDR1 SGHNT, CDR2 YENEEA. The V gene lost 0 bases and the J gene lost 4 bases, with 13 bases spanning the gap. The CDR3 sequence is CASSLDGPAGYEQYF. CDR3 bases: TGTGCCAGCAGCTTAGACGGGCCAGCTGGGTACGAGCAGTACTTC.

This clonotype has a handful of counts. This rearrangement joins TRBV12-3 or TRBV12-4 to TRBJ1-1; the D gene is possibly TRBD1 (5 bases). V lost 5 bases to trimming and J lost 7 bases, with 11 bases between them. The CDR3 totals 12 residues. The CDR3 loop reads CASSVGTDEAFF. CDR3 nucleotides: TGTGCCAGCAGTGTCGGGACGGATGAAGCTTTCTTT.

This chain joins TRBV4-2 and TRBJ1-3; D is ambiguous. The V gene's germline CDR1 is LGHNA and CDR2 YNFKEQ. Deletions cut 0 bases from V and 6 bases from J, with 0 bases between. This CDR3 region has 11 residues. The CDR3 sequence: CASSQENTIYF. The CDR3 DNA is TGTGCCAGCAGCCAAGAAAACACCATATATTTT.

V usage is TRBV29-1 and J usage is TRBJ2-3; D remains ambiguous. Trimming pared 4 bases from V and 4 bases from J, leaving 9 bases between. Germline loops: CDR1 SQVTM, CDR2 ANQGSEA. CDR3 length: 12 residues. The CDR3 here is CSVVSVPDTQYF. Here the CDR3 DNA reads TGCAGCGTTGTGTCTGTCCCAGATACGCAGTATTTT.

The chain is built from TRBV2 and TRBJ2-1; perhaps TRBD2 as D (6 bases). Trimming left V 8 bases short and J 0 bases short, with 17 bases between. The length of the CDR3 is 16 residues. From germline, CDR1 is SNHLY and CDR2 FYNNEI. The CDR3 spells CASRGWTKSSYNEQFF. The CDR3 DNA sequence: TGTGCCAGCCGTGGCTGGACTAAGAGCTCCTACAATGAGCAGTTCTTC.

The chain uses TRBV7-9 and TRBJ2-4, with a tentative D call TRBD1 (6 bases). V shed 1 base and J shed 0 bases, with 13 bases lying between them. From germline, CDR1 is SEHNR and CDR2 FQNEAQ (reference sequence). The CDR3 extends over 17 amino acids. CDR3: CASSLGAGVGAKNIQYF. The DNA for the CDR3 is TGTGCCAGCAGCTTAGGCGCAGGGGTGGGAGCCAAAAACATTCAGTACTTC.

The chain links TRBV12-3 or TRBV12-4 to TRBJ2-2, with D hard to call. The CDR3 sequence is 12 residues long. Trimming took 5 bases from V and 7 from J, leaving 8 bases between them. CDR3 DNA: TGTGCCAGCAGTCCGGAATTCGGGGAGCTGTTTTTT. Residues: CASSPEFGELFF.

The chain has TRBV10-2 and TRBJ2-7, with D uncertain. Germline V gene lookup returns CDR1 WSHSY and CDR2 SAAADI. The germline V and J ends were trimmed by 10 bases and 3 bases, with 7 bases remaining between them. CDR3 length equals 10 residues. The CDR3: CATDLYEQYF. For the CDR3, the DNA is TGCGCCACCGATCTCTACGAGCAGTACTTC.

V and J are TRBV28 and TRBJ2-2, with 9 bases that match TRBD1. Germline CDR1 is MDHEN and CDR2 is SYDVKM. CDR3 length: 16 amino acids. Unmatched junction bases numbered 9, after V lost 4 bases and J lost 6 bases. CDR3 amino acids: CASSYTQGAGSGELFF. The DNA for the CDR3 is TGTGCCAGCAGTTATACACAGGGGGCTGGCTCCGGGGAGCTGTTTTTT. Together with reference TRBV28 and TRBJ2-2, the CDR3 gives the full variable domain: DVKVTQSSRYLVKRTGEKVFLECVQDMDHENMFWYRQDPGLGLRLIYFSYDVKMKEKGDIPEGYSVSREKKERFSLILESASTNQTSMYLCASSYTQGAGSGELFFGEGSRLTVL.

The chain recombines TRBV7-9 with TRBJ2-1, with 10 bases aligning to TRBD2. Germline loops: CDR1 SEHNR, CDR2 FQNEAQ (reference sequence). There are 13 residues in the CDR3. With V trimmed by 6 bases and J by 9 bases, 5 bases remained unmatched. The CDR3 sequence is CASRLAGYGEQFF. The DNA of the CDR3 is TGTGCCAGCAGACTAGCGGGATATGGTGAGCAGTTCTTC.

This clonotype appeared a few times. The V call is TRBV4-1, the J call TRBJ2-6, with D perhaps given as TRBD1 or TRBD2 (5 bases each). V was trimmed by 4 bases and J by 4 bases, leaving 11 bases between them. The CDR3 loop spans 15 amino acids. Germline V gene data show CDR1 as MGHRA and CDR2 as YSYEKL. The CDR3 reads CASSRGRGGANVLTF. CDR3 coding DNA: TGCGCCAGCAGCCGGGGACGTGGAGGGGCCAACGTCCTGACTTTC.

The gene calls are TRBV10-3 and TRBJ2-7; a possible D gene is TRBD2 (6 bases). This CDR3 has 14 residues. Germline V gene sequence: CDR1 ENHRY, CDR2 SYGVKD. Trimming left V 4 bases short and J 3 bases short, with 13 bases between. CDR3 sequence (DNA): TGTGCCATCAGTGGGCTAGCGACGAACTACGAGCAGTACTTC. The encoded protein is CAISGLATNYEQYF.

There are many counts of this clonotype. The V and J genes are TRBV7-6 and TRBJ2-7; either TRBD1 or TRBD2 may supply D (5 bases each). The CDR3 totals 15 residues. V was trimmed by 5 bases and J by 5 bases, leaving 19 bases between them. Per germline, CDR1 SGHVS and CDR2 FNYEAQ. The CDR3 DNA is TGTGCCAGCAGCCCAACGCCGGGACCCAGGGACGAGCAGTACTTC. Amino acid sequence: CASSPTPGPRDEQYF.

The V gene is TRBV7-8, the J gene TRBJ2-3; D not certain. The V gene's germline CDR1 is SGHVS and CDR2 FQNEAQ. V was clipped by 5 bases and J by 0 bases, with 9 bases between them. The CDR3 totals 14 residues. The DNA of the CDR3 is TGTGCCAGCAGCGTGGACCGTAGCACAGATACGCAGTATTTT. Translated, it gives CASSVDRSTDTQYF. The full variable domain, completed using reference TRBV7-8 and TRBJ2-3, is GAGVSQSPRYKVAKRGQDVALRCDPISGHVSLFWYQQALGQGPEFLTYFQNEAQLDKSGLPSDRFFAERPEGSVSTLKIQRTQQEDSAVYLCASSVDRSTDTQYFGPGTRLTVL.

This clonotype was seen more than once but under ten times. The chain recombines TRBV11-2 with TRBJ1-2, with TRBD1 matching over 8 bases. With V trimmed by 0 bases and J by 3 bases, 9 bases remained unmatched. Per germline, CDR1 SGHAT and CDR2 FQNNGV. The CDR3 is 17 amino acids. The CDR3 sequence is CASSLEAQGAWDYGYTF. Here the CDR3 DNA reads TGTGCCAGCAGCTTAGAGGCCCAGGGGGCGTGGGACTATGGCTACACCTTC.